This T cell receptor beta chain is from a study of blood T cells in healthy people across ages. General study results and limits: It was not possible, with unsorted PBMCs, to conclusively compare naive and antigen-experienced cells.

Whenever a sample was processed, at least 6.5 million PBMCs were isolated. In germline, CDR1 is MNHEY, CDR2 SVGAGI. The length of the CDR3 is 13 residues. For the second PCR, which ran for roughly 6 to 11 cycles, a sample-barcoded 5' primer and a J-beta primer mix were used. TCRdb passed the 5' RACE reads through MiXCR, listing each CDR3 protein once. The sample has roughly 900,000 distinct CDR3 sequences; 45% to 50% are singletons. As to this clonotype: As yet, its antigen is unknown.

The clonotype comes from a man aged 30 to 45 in good health. The J gene is TRBJ2-7, the V gene TRBV6-5; 8 bases are a match to TRBD2. Sequencing used blood. The DNA for the CDR3 is TGTGCGAGTAGCGGGGCCAACTACAATGAGCAGTACTTC. Its translation is CASSGANYNEQYF.